The 25 T cell receptor beta chains below all came from one sample that was sequenced in a study of T cells in Graves' hyperthyroidism and ophthalmopathy. Amplified TCR beta CDR3 regions came from RNA transcripts. First-round RT-PCR targeting the TCR CDR3 was performed with the HTBI primer set. TCRdb called the multiplex PCR reads again in MiXCR, with one record for every CDR3 protein. Of a few hundred thousand distinct CDR3 sequences in the sample, roughly 15% were seen once. Input material: blood. The source of these receptors is a woman aged 25 to 39 with Graves' ophthalmopathy.

This clonotype was picked up a small number of times. This chain connects TRBV7-9 to TRBJ1-2, with TRBD1 as a possible D gene (6 bases). The CDR3 is 15 amino acids. V was clipped by 1 base and J by 5 bases, with 14 bases between them. The germline CDR1 and CDR2 sequences are SEHNR and FQNEAQ (reference sequence). The CDR3 here is CASSLGQVGQYGYTF. CDR3 nucleotides: TGTGCCAGCAGCTTAGGACAGGTTGGACAGTATGGCTACACCTTC.

The V and J genes are TRBV6-2 or TRBV6-3 and TRBJ1-2; D unclear. The V gene's germline CDR1 is MNHEY and CDR2 SVGEGT. The CDR3 length is 16 residues. Trimming cost V 4 bases and J 6 bases, with 21 bases left between them. The DNA of the CDR3 is TGTGCCAGCAGTTCCCCCCGGCAGGCGGGCTGGGATGGCTACACCTTC. It yields the protein CASSSPRQAGWDGYTF.

This clonotype showed up just a few times. The chain uses TRBV14 and TRBJ2-5, with D possibly matching TRBD1 (6 bases). CDR1 is SGHDN, CDR2 FVKESK, per germline. This CDR3 is built from 15 residues. The V end lost 5 bases, the J end lost 5 bases, and 18 bases lay between the germline ends. The CDR3 region is CASSWGLGRYETQYF. CDR3 DNA: TGTGCCAGCAGCTGGGGGCTAGGGCGATATGAGACCCAGTACTTC. Drawing the rest from reference TRBV14 and TRBJ2-5, the complete variable domain is EAGVTQFPSHSVIEKGQTVTLRCDPISGHDNLYWYRRVMGKEIKFLLHFVKESKQDESGMPNNRFLAERTGGTYSTLKVQPAELEDSGVYFCASSWGLGRYETQYFGPGTRLLVL.

This clonotype was seen ten or more times. V gene TRBV12-3 or TRBV12-4 combines with J gene TRBJ1-3, with D possibly matching TRBD1 (6 bases). The CDR3 is 17 amino acids. V lost 5 bases, J lost 4 bases, and 21 bases lay in between. The CDR3 reads CASSRKVGAGVGNTIYF. CDR3 sequence (DNA): TGTGCCAGCAGTCGTAAAGTCGGGGCAGGGGTAGGAAACACCATATATTTT.

At least ten counts were recorded for this clonotype. J is TRBJ1-5 and V is TRBV9; perhaps TRBD1 as D (6 bases). The germline V and J ends were trimmed by 4 bases and 5 bases, with 13 bases remaining between them. Per the germline V gene, CDR1 is SGDLS and CDR2 is YYNGEE. CDR3 size: 14 residues. CDR3 in amino acids: CASSLGTPDQPQHF. CDR3 in DNA: TGTGCCAGCAGCCTCGGGACACCGGATCAGCCCCAGCATTTT.

This clonotype was observed at least ten times. CDR3 nucleotide sequence: TGTGCCAGCAGCTTAGACGGCAGAGACTACGAGCAGTACTTC. Amino acid sequence: CASSLDGRDYEQYF. The rearrangement uses TRBV7-9 and TRBJ2-7; D is uncertain. CDR3 length: 14 residues. Germline assignment: CDR1 SEHNR and CDR2 FQNEAQ (reference sequence). The ends were cut back, 1 base at V and 3 bases at J, with 10 bases in the middle.

This clonotype was counted many times. V usage is TRBV2 and J usage is TRBJ2-5, with TRBD2 as a possible D gene (5 bases). Deletions cut 7 bases from V and 3 bases from J, with 6 bases between. The CDR3 is 11 residues long. Germline CDR1 is SNHLY and CDR2 is FYNNEI. DNA for the CDR3: TGTGCCAGCAAAGCGGAAGAGACCCAGTACTTC. Translation: CASKAEETQYF.

The chain is built from TRBV30 and TRBJ2-1; the match to TRBD1 covers 7 bases. Looked up from germline, CDR1 is GTSNPN and CDR2 is SVGIG (reference sequence). V shed 3 bases, J shed 7 bases, and the junction held 15 bases outside the gene matches. CDR3 length equals 16 residues. The CDR3 is CAWSHGIRGSRNEQFF. CDR3 sequence (DNA): TGTGCCTGGAGCCACGGAATCAGGGGGAGTAGGAATGAGCAGTTCTTC.

This clonotype was found many times. V is TRBV20-1 and J is TRBJ2-2, with a possible D match to TRBD1 (6 bases). The CDR3 covers 14 residues. Germline loops: CDR1 DFQATT, CDR2 SNEGSKA (reference sequence). V dropped 1 base and J dropped 3 bases, with 9 bases sitting between them. CDR3 sequence (DNA): TGCAGTGCTAGAGTTCAGGGGCACACCGGGGAGCTGTTTTTT. Protein product: CSARVQGHTGELFF.

In its sample, this clonotype was seen many times. The chain joins TRBV4-1 to TRBJ2-1; D not certain. CDR3 size: 17 residues. Germline assignment: CDR1 MGHRA and CDR2 YSYEKL. V gave up 1 base and J gave up 3 bases, with 16 bases separating them. This chain's CDR3 is CASSQAPLVAYYNEQFF. As DNA, the CDR3 is TGCGCCAGCAGCCAAGCTCCCCTGGTCGCGTACTACAATGAGCAGTTCTTC.

The table lists this clonotype with many counts. The V call is TRBV7-2, the J call TRBJ2-3; 8 bases match TRBD2. This CDR3 contains 16 residues. In germline, CDR1 is SGHTA, CDR2 FQGNSA. The V segment lost 1 base and the J segment 2 bases; nucleotides outside the gene matches: 5. CDR3 region: CASSLDTSGLTDTQYF. In DNA, the CDR3 is TGTGCCAGCAGCTTAGACACTAGCGGACTCACAGATACGCAGTATTTT.

This clonotype was recorded many times. The chain couples TRBV6-5 to TRBJ1-2; D call uncertain. V dropped 2 bases and J dropped 3 bases, with 16 bases sitting between them. CDR1 MNHEY and CDR2 SVGAGI come from the germline V gene. The CDR3 is 16 amino acids. CDR3 region: CASSYDPLQTDYGYTF. The CDR3 DNA sequence: TGTGCCAGCAGTTACGACCCTTTACAGACGGACTATGGCTACACCTTC.

The sample holds many counts of this clonotype. The chain employs TRBV12-3 or TRBV12-4 and TRBJ1-4; weak D call: TRBD1 (5 bases). Deletions cut 5 bases from V and 7 bases from J, with 17 bases between. The CDR3 contains 15 residues. CDR3 loop: CASSNPRQNTEKLFF. The DNA of the CDR3 is TGTGCCAGCAGTAACCCCAGACAGAATACTGAAAAACTGTTTTTT.

This clonotype was detected ten times or more. The V call is TRBV28, the J call TRBJ2-3; tentative D call: TRBD1 (6 bases). V lost 3 bases and J 4 bases, leaving 8 bases between the germline ends. This CDR3 is 13 amino acids long. Germline V CDR1 and CDR2: MDHEN, SYDVKM. CDR3 sequence (DNA): TGTGCCAGCAGTTTCCACAGGGCAGATACGCAGTATTTT. This gives the protein CASSFHRADTQYF.

The rearrangement links TRBV10-2 to TRBJ1-3; D not certain. The CDR3 has 11 residues. Germline loops: CDR1 WSHSY, CDR2 SAAADI. V dropped 6 bases and J dropped 6 bases, with 6 bases sitting between them. The CDR3 DNA reads as TGCGCCAGCAGCCAAGTAAACACCATATATTTT. Amino acids: CASSQVNTIYF.

About this clonotype: A much larger clone lies a single base off, so this may be a read error. V usage is TRBV12-3 or TRBV12-4 and J usage is TRBJ2-1; D call uncertain. The CDR3 is 13 residues long. The ends were cut back, 4 bases at V and 5 bases at J, with 9 bases in the middle. In DNA, the CDR3 is TGTGCCAGCAGTTCCCCGGCTCACAATGAGCAGTTCTTC. This encodes CASSSPAHNEQFF.

This clonotype was detected ten times or more. CDR3 residues: CASGNPDSFYGYTF. The CDR3 DNA reads TGTGCCAGCGGAAACCCCGACAGTTTCTATGGCTACACCTTC. The V and J genes are TRBV28 and TRBJ1-2; the D gene is possibly TRBD1 (5 bases). CDR1 MDHEN and CDR2 SYDVKM come from the germline V gene. CDR3 length: 14 residues. V dropped 8 bases and J dropped 4 bases, with 17 bases sitting between them.

The chain recombines TRBV12-3 or TRBV12-4 with TRBJ1-1, with 12 bases identical to TRBD1. J was trimmed by 0 bases and V by 6 bases; bases with no gene match: 11. The CDR3 has 18 amino acids. The CDR3 is CASSPEWRDRGLNTEAFF. As DNA, the CDR3 is TGTGCCAGCAGCCCCGAGTGGCGGGACAGGGGGCTGAACACTGAAGCTTTCTTT.

This clonotype was counted between two and nine times. The V gene is TRBV28, the J gene TRBJ2-7, with D tentatively TRBD1 (6 bases). The CDR3 consists of 14 residues. Trimming shortened V by 5 bases and J by 5 bases, and 16 bases separated the two germline ends. Germline V lookup: CDR1 MDHEN, CDR2 SYDVKM. The CDR3 region has the DNA TGTGCCAGCAGTCCGAGAAGGGGGTACGACGAGCAGTACTTC. This encodes CASSPRRGYDEQYF.

This clonotype was observed many times. For the CDR3, the DNA is TGTGCCAGCAGCACCATCGGACAGGGAGGGGAGACCCAGTACTTC. Its translation: CASSTIGQGGETQYF. The chain uses TRBV2 and TRBJ2-5, with D possibly TRBD1 on 8 matching bases. Trimming took off 6 bases at V and 5 bases at J, with 19 bases between the two ends. The CDR3 has 15 amino acids. Germline V gene lookup returns CDR1 SNHLY and CDR2 FYNNEI.

This clonotype was seen only a few times. A read error may be the cause here, since a much bigger clone is one base away. The chain employs TRBV28 and TRBJ1-3; D gene ambiguous. The V and J ends lost 5 bases and 4 bases respectively, with 12 bases between them. This CDR3 is 14 amino acids long. Germline V CDR1 and CDR2: MDHEN, SYDVKM. The CDR3 DNA sequence: TGTGCCAGCAGTGACAAGGGTCTCGGAAACACCATATATTTT. Translated, it gives CASSDKGLGNTIYF.

This clonotype has at least ten counts. The gene calls are TRBV12-3 or TRBV12-4 and TRBJ2-3, with D uncertain. CDR3 length: 16 residues. V was shortened by 4 bases and J by 1 base, with 15 bases between the two germline ends. The CDR3 here is CASSSSPLAGTDTQYF. The CDR3 DNA follows: TGTGCCAGCAGTTCCTCCCCTTTGGCGGGCACAGATACGCAGTATTTT.

The table lists this clonotype with many counts. The V and J genes are TRBV6-1 and TRBJ1-1; D might be TRBD1 (6 bases). The germline V and J ends were trimmed by 7 bases and 4 bases, with 13 bases remaining between them. Germline CDR1 MNHNS, CDR2 SASEGT. This CDR3 is 13 amino acids long. CDR3 protein: CASTTQGRTEAFF. The CDR3 DNA is TGTGCCAGCACGACACAGGGACGCACTGAAGCTTTCTTT.

This clonotype was observed at least ten times. V gene TRBV30 combines with J gene TRBJ2-1, with 9 bases identical to TRBD1. The CDR3 extends over 13 amino acids. With 5 bases clipped from V and 8 bases from J, the junction kept 7 bases outside the gene matches. Germline lookup yields CDR1 GTSNPN and CDR2 SVGIG (reference sequence). CDR3 in DNA: TGTGCCTGGGAACAGGGGGCCTCGGATGAGCAGTTCTTC. It specifies CAWEQGASDEQFF.

Ten or more counts support this clonotype. This chain joins TRBV12-3 or TRBV12-4 and TRBJ2-1; D might be TRBD2 (6 bases). The CDR3 sequence is 11 residues long. Trimming took 5 bases from V and 7 from J, leaving 6 bases between them. Written as DNA, the CDR3 is TGTGCCAGCAGTAGCGGGAATGAGCAGTTCTTC. Its protein is CASSSGNEQFF.